Listed below are T cell receptor beta chains from one sample, sequenced in a study of graft-versus-host responses after intestinal transplantation. Their recognized antigens are unknown. Here immunoSEQ multiplex PCR was the method, and the copy in TCRdb shows in-frame clones only, minus some. Of 85,000 to 90,000 clones listed, more than 90% are singletons. This specimen consisted of unstimulated CD4+ T cells sorted from spleen or lymph node cells, obtained before intestinal transplant. The receptor source for this set is a human donor who received an intestinal transplant. Each CDR3 is given with its conserved first and last residue. The order of the fields is J gene, D gene, CDR3 length, V gene, clone size, CDR3 protein, CDR3 DNA. The D gene is left open where the match is weak. Expanded clones get a size class; other rows say once, few or many, or leave the size out.

j_call: TRBJ2-7; d_call: TRBD2; cdr3_length: 17; v_call: TRBV4-1; clone_size: -; cdr3_aa: CASSQTYPGLATYEQYF; cdr3_nt: TGCGCCAGCAGCCAGACGTACCCGGGACTAGCGACGTACGAGCAGTACTTC
j_call: TRBJ2-3; d_call: -; cdr3_length: 10; v_call: TRBV11-2; clone_size: -; cdr3_aa: CASSSDTQYF; cdr3_nt: TGTGCCAGCAGCTCCGATACGCAGTATTTT
j_call: TRBJ1-2; d_call: -; cdr3_length: 14; v_call: TRBV6-1; clone_size: -; cdr3_aa: CASSADSQRGGYTF; cdr3_nt: TGTGCCAGCAGCGCGGACAGTCAACGTGGAGGCTACACCTTC
j_call: TRBJ1-1; d_call: -; cdr3_length: 14; v_call: TRBV11-2; clone_size: -; cdr3_aa: CASSLGSGLTEAFF; cdr3_nt: TGTGCCAGCAGCTTAGGTTCAGGGCTAACTGAAGCTTTCTTT
j_call: TRBJ1-1; d_call: TRBD1; cdr3_length: 14; v_call: TRBV7-9; clone_size: -; cdr3_aa: CASSPGQGDSEAFF; cdr3_nt: TGTGCCAGCAGCCCGGGACAGGGGGACAGTGAAGCTTTCTTT
j_call: TRBJ2-1; d_call: TRBD1; cdr3_length: 13; v_call: TRBV29-1; clone_size: -; cdr3_aa: CSAEQGGSDEQFF; cdr3_nt: TGCAGCGCGGAACAGGGGGGTAGCGATGAGCAGTTCTTC
j_call: TRBJ1-1; d_call: -; cdr3_length: 11; v_call: TRBV7-9; clone_size: -; cdr3_aa: CASSLNYEAFF; cdr3_nt: TGTGCCAGCAGTCTGAACTATGAAGCTTTCTTT
j_call: TRBJ2-7; d_call: -; cdr3_length: 13; v_call: TRBV5-6; clone_size: -; cdr3_aa: CASSTRDSDGQYF; cdr3_nt: TGTGCCAGCAGCACCCGGGACTCCGACGGGCAGTACTTC
j_call: TRBJ2-2; d_call: -; cdr3_length: 11; v_call: TRBV30; clone_size: once; cdr3_aa: CAWSGTGELFF; cdr3_nt: TGTGCCTGGAGTGGGACCGGGGAGCTGTTTTTT
j_call: TRBJ2-1; d_call: TRBD2; cdr3_length: 18; v_call: TRBV15; clone_size: -; cdr3_aa: CATSRDLTSGSPYNEQFF; cdr3_nt: TGTGCCACCAGCAGAGATTTAACTAGCGGGAGCCCCTACAATGAGCAGTTCTTC
j_call: TRBJ2-3; d_call: TRBD2; cdr3_length: 16; v_call: TRBV18; clone_size: once; cdr3_aa: CASSPPGTSSADTQYF; cdr3_nt: TGTGCCAGCTCACCACCCGGGACTAGTTCGGCAGATACGCAGTATTTT
j_call: TRBJ1-3; d_call: -; cdr3_length: 17; v_call: TRBV7-9; clone_size: -; cdr3_aa: CASSLGRVFFSGNTIYF; cdr3_nt: TGTGCCAGCAGCTTAGGGAGGGTCTTTTTCTCTGGAAACACCATATATTTT
j_call: TRBJ1-1; d_call: TRBD1; cdr3_length: 16; v_call: TRBV5-4; clone_size: -; cdr3_aa: CASSLLSGGRNTEAFF; cdr3_nt: TGTGCCAGCAGCTTGTTGTCAGGGGGCCGGAACACTGAAGCTTTCTTT
j_call: TRBJ1-5; d_call: TRBD1; cdr3_length: 18; v_call: TRBV23-1; clone_size: -; cdr3_aa: CASSREQGAGDSNQPQHF; cdr3_nt: TGCGCCAGCAGTCGCGAACAGGGGGCCGGTGATAGCAATCAGCCCCAGCATTTT
j_call: TRBJ1-2; d_call: -; cdr3_length: 16; v_call: TRBV29-1; clone_size: -; cdr3_aa: CSVEDRASLFNYGYTF; cdr3_nt: TGCAGCGTTGAAGACAGAGCCTCACTCTTTAACTATGGCTACACCTTC
j_call: TRBJ1-4; d_call: -; cdr3_length: 17; v_call: TRBV19; clone_size: once; cdr3_aa: CASSIFPQGVVGEKLFF; cdr3_nt: TGTGCCAGTAGTATATTCCCACAGGGCGTCGTCGGTGAAAAACTGTTTTTT
j_call: TRBJ2-1; d_call: -; cdr3_length: 15; v_call: TRBV7-2; clone_size: -; cdr3_aa: CASSLLRGVRNEQFF; cdr3_nt: TGTGCCAGCAGCTTATTGCGGGGAGTGCGGAATGAGCAGTTCTTC
j_call: TRBJ2-5; d_call: TRBD2; cdr3_length: 16; v_call: TRBV25-1; clone_size: once; cdr3_aa: CASSGWTSGAQETQYF; cdr3_nt: TGTGCCAGCAGTGGATGGACTAGCGGGGCCCAAGAGACCCAGTACTTC
j_call: TRBJ1-1; d_call: -; cdr3_length: 15; v_call: TRBV18; clone_size: -; cdr3_aa: CASSQGRKDKRVDFF; cdr3_nt: TGTGCCAGCTCACAGGGCCGGAAGGACAAGCGGGTCGATTTCTTT
j_call: TRBJ1-3; d_call: -; cdr3_length: 14; v_call: TRBV6-1; clone_size: -; cdr3_aa: CASSPDSLRNTIYF; cdr3_nt: TGTGCCAGCAGCCCCGACAGTTTGAGAAACACCATATATTTT
j_call: TRBJ2-3; d_call: -; cdr3_length: 16; v_call: TRBV9; clone_size: -; cdr3_aa: CASSVGGTWGTDTQYF; cdr3_nt: TGTGCCAGCAGCGTAGGCGGGACCTGGGGCACAGATACGCAGTATTTT
j_call: TRBJ2-3; d_call: -; cdr3_length: 14; v_call: TRBV5-5; clone_size: -; cdr3_aa: CASSLSGATDTQYF; cdr3_nt: TGTGCCAGCAGCTTATCAGGGGCCACAGATACGCAGTATTTT
j_call: TRBJ2-5; d_call: TRBD2; cdr3_length: 15; v_call: TRBV4-2; clone_size: -; cdr3_aa: CASSQGLAGGETQYF; cdr3_nt: TGTGCCAGCAGCCAAGGACTAGCGGGAGGAGAGACCCAGTACTTC
j_call: TRBJ2-7; d_call: -; cdr3_length: 15; v_call: TRBV25-1; clone_size: -; cdr3_aa: CASSEYEPRPYEQYF; cdr3_nt: TGTGCCAGCAGTGAATATGAGCCCAGACCCTACGAGCAGTACTTC
j_call: TRBJ1-4; d_call: -; cdr3_length: 14; v_call: TRBV30; clone_size: -; cdr3_aa: CAWSAGVTNEKLFF; cdr3_nt: TGTGCCTGGAGTGCGGGGGTTACTAATGAAAAACTGTTTTTT
j_call: TRBJ2-7; d_call: -; cdr3_length: 13; v_call: TRBV7-2; clone_size: -; cdr3_aa: CASTPGPQEEQYF; cdr3_nt: TGTGCCAGCACTCCCGGGCCGCAAGAGGAGCAGTACTTC
j_call: TRBJ2-7; d_call: -; cdr3_length: 15; v_call: TRBV2; clone_size: -; cdr3_aa: CASRRVAPLSYEQYF; cdr3_nt: TGTGCCAGCCGTCGTGTGGCGCCACTCTCCTACGAGCAGTACTTC
j_call: TRBJ2-5; d_call: -; cdr3_length: 20; v_call: TRBV5-1; clone_size: -; cdr3_aa: CASSLRGVGGTWFVSETQYF; cdr3_nt: TGCGCCAGCAGCTTGAGGGGCGTGGGGGGCACGTGGTTTGTATCGGAGACCCAGTACTTC
j_call: TRBJ1-1; d_call: -; cdr3_length: 15; v_call: TRBV5-1; clone_size: -; cdr3_aa: CASSLKWGGYTEAFF; cdr3_nt: TGCGCCAGCAGCTTGAAGTGGGGAGGGTACACTGAAGCTTTCTTT
j_call: TRBJ2-3; d_call: TRBD2; cdr3_length: 16; v_call: TRBV4-2; clone_size: -; cdr3_aa: CASSQVAGEGTDTQYF; cdr3_nt: TGTGCCAGCAGCCAAGTTGCGGGAGAGGGCACAGATACGCAGTATTTT
j_call: TRBJ1-2; d_call: -; cdr3_length: 16; v_call: TRBV4-1; clone_size: -; cdr3_aa: CASSQALGVGSYGYTF; cdr3_nt: TGCGCCAGCAGCCAAGCCCTGGGGGTGGGATCGTATGGCTACACCTTC
j_call: TRBJ2-3; d_call: -; cdr3_length: 15; v_call: TRBV18; clone_size: -; cdr3_aa: CASSPRDTGTDTQYF; cdr3_nt: TGTGCCAGCTCACCGCGGGACACCGGCACAGATACGCAGTATTTT
j_call: TRBJ1-2; d_call: -; cdr3_length: 15; v_call: TRBV30; clone_size: -; cdr3_aa: CAWRGPRTENYGYTF; cdr3_nt: TGTGCCTGGAGAGGCCCGAGGACAGAGAACTATGGCTACACCTTC
j_call: TRBJ1-3; d_call: -; cdr3_length: 13; v_call: TRBV19; clone_size: -; cdr3_aa: CASTKTGGNTIYF; cdr3_nt: TGTGCCAGTACCAAGACGGGTGGAAACACCATATATTTT
j_call: TRBJ2-3; d_call: -; cdr3_length: 13; v_call: TRBV6-4; clone_size: few; cdr3_aa: CASSESGAHTQYF; cdr3_nt: TGTGCCAGCAGTGAATCGGGCGCTCATACGCAGTATTTT
j_call: TRBJ2-3; d_call: -; cdr3_length: 15; v_call: TRBV4-1; clone_size: -; cdr3_aa: CASSQVGSRTDTQYF; cdr3_nt: TGCGCCAGCAGCCAAGTTGGGAGCCGCACAGATACGCAGTATTTT
j_call: TRBJ1-1; d_call: -; cdr3_length: 14; v_call: TRBV7-9; clone_size: -; cdr3_aa: CASSLAGSPAEAFF; cdr3_nt: TGTGCCAGCAGCTTAGCCGGCAGCCCGGCTGAAGCTTTCTTT
j_call: TRBJ2-3; d_call: TRBD2; cdr3_length: 15; v_call: TRBV5-1; clone_size: -; cdr3_aa: CASSLTSGITDTQYF; cdr3_nt: TGCGCCAGCAGCTTGACTAGCGGGATCACAGATACGCAGTATTTT
j_call: TRBJ1-2; d_call: -; cdr3_length: 16; v_call: TRBV27; clone_size: once; cdr3_aa: CASSRELPISNYGYTF; cdr3_nt: TGTGCCAGCAGTCGCGAGCTGCCGATCTCTAACTATGGCTACACCTTC
j_call: TRBJ2-2; d_call: -; cdr3_length: 14; v_call: TRBV6-6; clone_size: -; cdr3_aa: CASTDGVNTGELFF; cdr3_nt: TGTGCCAGCACGGACGGGGTGAACACCGGGGAGCTGTTTTTT
j_call: TRBJ2-5; d_call: -; cdr3_length: 15; v_call: TRBV15; clone_size: -; cdr3_aa: CATSRDPVYQETQYF; cdr3_nt: TGTGCCACCAGCAGAGATCCAGTGTACCAAGAGACCCAGTACTTC
j_call: TRBJ1-6; d_call: TRBD1; cdr3_length: 15; v_call: TRBV30; clone_size: -; cdr3_aa: CAWNMADRMNSPLHF; cdr3_nt: TGTGCCTGGAATATGGCGGACAGGATGAATTCACCCCTCCACTTT
j_call: TRBJ1-2; d_call: -; cdr3_length: 15; v_call: TRBV6-1; clone_size: few; cdr3_aa: CASSEAHTQNYGYTF; cdr3_nt: TGTGCCAGCAGTGAAGCGCACACGCAGAACTATGGCTACACCTTC
j_call: TRBJ2-7; d_call: -; cdr3_length: 14; v_call: TRBV11-2; clone_size: -; cdr3_aa: CASKVREDSYEQYF; cdr3_nt: TGTGCCAGCAAAGTAAGGGAGGACTCCTACGAGCAGTACTTC
j_call: TRBJ1-1; d_call: TRBD1; cdr3_length: 15; v_call: TRBV6-1; clone_size: once; cdr3_aa: CASSKQGAGDTEAFF; cdr3_nt: TGTGCCAGCAGTAAACAGGGGGCAGGGGACACTGAAGCTTTCTTT
j_call: TRBJ2-2; d_call: TRBD2; cdr3_length: 17; v_call: TRBV5-8; clone_size: -; cdr3_aa: CASSLGITSEPTGELFF; cdr3_nt: TGTGCCAGCAGCTTGGGTATAACTAGCGAGCCCACCGGGGAGCTGTTTTTT
j_call: TRBJ1-5; d_call: -; cdr3_length: 16; v_call: TRBV5-5; clone_size: -; cdr3_aa: CASSLAAWGGNQPQHF; cdr3_nt: TGTGCCAGCAGCTTGGCCGCGTGGGGAGGCAATCAGCCCCAGCATTTT
j_call: TRBJ1-5; d_call: TRBD1; cdr3_length: 15; v_call: TRBV7-2; clone_size: -; cdr3_aa: CASSSRGRGHQPQHF; cdr3_nt: TGTGCCAGCAGCTCCCGCGGCAGGGGGCATCAGCCCCAGCATTTT
j_call: TRBJ2-1; d_call: TRBD1; cdr3_length: 15; v_call: TRBV18; clone_size: -; cdr3_aa: CASSPGQGSYNEQFF; cdr3_nt: TGTGCCAGCTCACCAGGACAGGGGTCCTACAATGAGCAGTTCTTC
j_call: TRBJ2-7; d_call: -; cdr3_length: 16; v_call: TRBV4-2; clone_size: -; cdr3_aa: CASSQTDREGTYEQYF; cdr3_nt: TGTGCCAGCAGCCAAACGGACAGGGAGGGGACCTACGAGCAGTACTTC
j_call: TRBJ1-2; d_call: -; cdr3_length: 17; v_call: TRBV27; clone_size: -; cdr3_aa: CASSSAAKPRAGYGYTF; cdr3_nt: TGTGCCAGCAGTTCGGCAGCTAAACCCAGAGCAGGCTATGGCTACACCTTC
j_call: TRBJ2-7; d_call: TRBD1; cdr3_length: 17; v_call: TRBV27; clone_size: -; cdr3_aa: CASIARDRRGRVAEQYF; cdr3_nt: TGTGCCAGCATCGCACGGGACAGGAGAGGTAGGGTTGCCGAGCAGTACTTC
j_call: TRBJ2-3; d_call: TRBD2; cdr3_length: 16; v_call: TRBV6-5; clone_size: -; cdr3_aa: CASSYSLAGSTDTQYF; cdr3_nt: TGTGCCAGCAGTTACTCGCTAGCGGGAAGCACAGATACGCAGTATTTT
j_call: TRBJ1-2; d_call: -; cdr3_length: 15; v_call: TRBV19; clone_size: -; cdr3_aa: CASSIGGGVNYGYTF; cdr3_nt: TGTGCCAGTAGTATAGGCGGTGGAGTAAACTATGGCTACACCTTC